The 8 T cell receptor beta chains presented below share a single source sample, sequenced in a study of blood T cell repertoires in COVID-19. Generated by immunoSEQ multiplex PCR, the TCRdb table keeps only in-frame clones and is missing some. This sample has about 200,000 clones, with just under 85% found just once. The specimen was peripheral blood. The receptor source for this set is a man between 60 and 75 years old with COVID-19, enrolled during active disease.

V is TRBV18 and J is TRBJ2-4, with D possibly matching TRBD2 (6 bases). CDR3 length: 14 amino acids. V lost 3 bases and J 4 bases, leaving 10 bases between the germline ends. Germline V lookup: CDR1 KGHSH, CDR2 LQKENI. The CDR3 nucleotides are TGTGCCAGCTCACCGCCGGGGGTTAAAAACATTCAGTACTTC. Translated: CASSPPGVKNIQYF.

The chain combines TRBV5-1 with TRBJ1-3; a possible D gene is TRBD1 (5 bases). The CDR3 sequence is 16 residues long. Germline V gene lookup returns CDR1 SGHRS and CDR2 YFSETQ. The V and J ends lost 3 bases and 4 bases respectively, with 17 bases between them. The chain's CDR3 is CASSSNRLRAGNTIYF. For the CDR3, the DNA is TGCGCCAGCAGCTCTAACCGGCTCAGGGCGGGAAACACCATATATTTT. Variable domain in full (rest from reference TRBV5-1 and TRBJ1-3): KAGVTQTPRYLIKTRGQQVTLSCSPISGHRSVSWYQQTPGQGLQFLFEYFSETQRNKGNFPGRFSGRQFSNSRSEMNVSTLELGDSALYLCASSSNRLRAGNTIYFGEGSWLTVV.

CDR3 DNA: TGTGCCATCAGTGAGTCTAGGGGTGCTAACTATGGCTACACCTTC. This codes for CAISESRGANYGYTF. The V gene is TRBV10-3, the J gene TRBJ1-2; D might be TRBD1 (5 bases). There are 15 residues in the CDR3. V was trimmed by 0 bases and J by 0 bases, leaving 8 bases between them. The V gene's germline CDR1 is ENHRY and CDR2 SYGVKD.

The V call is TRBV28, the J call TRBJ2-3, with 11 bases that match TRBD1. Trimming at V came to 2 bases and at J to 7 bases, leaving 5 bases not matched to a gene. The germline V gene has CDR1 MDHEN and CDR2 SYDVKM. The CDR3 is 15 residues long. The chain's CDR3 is CASSLGGQGAHTQYF. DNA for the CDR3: TGTGCCAGCAGTTTAGGCGGACAGGGGGCACATACGCAGTATTTT.

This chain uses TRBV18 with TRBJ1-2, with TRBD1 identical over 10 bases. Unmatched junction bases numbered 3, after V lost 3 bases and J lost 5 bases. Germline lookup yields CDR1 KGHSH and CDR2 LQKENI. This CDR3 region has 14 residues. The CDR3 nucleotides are TGTGCCAGCTCACCCAAGGACAGGGGGTATGGCTACACCTTC. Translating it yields CASSPKDRGYGYTF.

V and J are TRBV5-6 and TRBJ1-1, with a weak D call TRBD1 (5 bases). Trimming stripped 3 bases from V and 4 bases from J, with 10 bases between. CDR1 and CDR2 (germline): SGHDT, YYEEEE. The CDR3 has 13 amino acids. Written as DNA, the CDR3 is TGTGCCAGCAGCTGGCAGGGCGTCACTGAAGCTTTCTTT. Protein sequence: CASSWQGVTEAFF.

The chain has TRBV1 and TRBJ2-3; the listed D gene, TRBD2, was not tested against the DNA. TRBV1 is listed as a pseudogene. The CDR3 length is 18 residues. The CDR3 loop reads CTSSPKTSGCTEGDTQYF. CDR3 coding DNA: TGCACCAGCAGCCCCAAAACTAGCGGGTGCACGGAGGGAGATACGCAGTATTTT.

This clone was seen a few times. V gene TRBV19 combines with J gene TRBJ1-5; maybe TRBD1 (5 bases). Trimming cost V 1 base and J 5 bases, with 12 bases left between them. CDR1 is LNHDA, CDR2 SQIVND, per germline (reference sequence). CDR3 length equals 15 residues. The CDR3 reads CASSIAPGGDQPQHF. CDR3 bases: TGTGCCAGTAGTATAGCCCCTGGGGGGGATCAGCCCCAGCATTTT.